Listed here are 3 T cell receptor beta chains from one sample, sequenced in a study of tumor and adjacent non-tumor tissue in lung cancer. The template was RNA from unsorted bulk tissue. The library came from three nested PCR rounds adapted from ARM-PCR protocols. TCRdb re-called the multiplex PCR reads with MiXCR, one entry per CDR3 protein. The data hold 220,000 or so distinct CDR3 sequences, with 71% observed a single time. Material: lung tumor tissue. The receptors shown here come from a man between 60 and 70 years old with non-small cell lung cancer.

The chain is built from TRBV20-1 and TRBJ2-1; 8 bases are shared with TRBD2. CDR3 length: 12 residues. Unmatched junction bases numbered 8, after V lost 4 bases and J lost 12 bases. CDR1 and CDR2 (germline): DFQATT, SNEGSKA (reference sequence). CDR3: CSAMVAGRGQFF. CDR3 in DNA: TGCAGTGCTATGGTAGCGGGGCGGGGGCAGTTCTTC.

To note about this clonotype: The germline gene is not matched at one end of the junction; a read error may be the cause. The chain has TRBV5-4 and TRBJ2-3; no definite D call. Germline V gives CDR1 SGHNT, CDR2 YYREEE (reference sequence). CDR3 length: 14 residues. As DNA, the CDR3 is TGTGTCAGCAGCCCTGGCCCGGACACAGATACGCAGTATTTT. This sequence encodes CVSSPGPDTDTQYF. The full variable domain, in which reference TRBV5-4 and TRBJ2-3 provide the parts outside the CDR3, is ETGVTQSPTHLIKTRGQQVTLRCSSQSGHNTVSWYQQALGQGPQFIFQYYREEENGRGNFPPRFSGLQFPNYSSELNVNALELDDSALYLCVSSPGPDTDTQYFGPGTRLTVL.

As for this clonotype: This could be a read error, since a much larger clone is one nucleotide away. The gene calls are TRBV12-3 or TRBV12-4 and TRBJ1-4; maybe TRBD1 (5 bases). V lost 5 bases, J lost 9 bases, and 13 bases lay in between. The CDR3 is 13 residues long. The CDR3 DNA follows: TGTGCCAGCAGTCCAGGGTACGGCCAAAAACTGTTTTTT. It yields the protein CASSPGYGQKLFF.